The 29 T cell receptor beta chains presented below share a single source sample, sequenced in a study of blood T cell repertoires in COVID-19. The protocol was immunoSEQ multiplex PCR, while the TCRdb copy is restricted to in-frame clones and leaves out a portion. The data hold approximately 280,000 clones, with about 89% observed a single time. Sequencing was performed on PBMCs or T cells enriched from blood (not recorded which). Every receptor here comes from a woman under 30 who had recovered from COVID-19.

V and J are TRBV3-1 (or the pseudogene TRBV3-2) and TRBJ1-4; a possible D gene is TRBD1 (6 bases). The CDR3 loop spans 15 amino acids. Germline CDR1 LGHDT, CDR2 YNNKEL (reference sequence). With 1 base removed from V and 7 bases from J, the gap between germline ends came to 13 bases. DNA of the CDR3: TGTGCCAGCAGCCAAGCCCACAGGGTAGGTGAAAAACTGTTTTTT. The encoded protein is CASSQAHRVGEKLFF.

CDR3 coding DNA: TGTGCCAGCAGCGTTACAGGGGCCCAAATCTATGGCTACACCTTC. Translation: CASSVTGAQIYGYTF. J is TRBJ1-2 and V is TRBV2, with 7 bases that match TRBD1. Trimming cost V 6 bases and J 4 bases; bases outside gene matches: 11. CDR3 length: 15 amino acids. CDR1 and CDR2 (germline): SNHLY, FYNNEI.

The gene calls are TRBV19 and TRBJ1-5, with 10 nucleotides matching TRBD1. V shed 5 bases, J shed 2 bases, and the junction held 3 bases outside the gene matches. Germline V gene lookup returns CDR1 LNHDA and CDR2 SQIVND (reference sequence). The CDR3 contains 15 residues. CDR3 residues: CASSLGQGGNQPQHF. The CDR3 DNA reads as TGTGCCAGTAGTCTCGGACAGGGGGGCAATCAGCCCCAGCATTTT.

The rearrangement joins TRBV11-2 to TRBJ2-1; 15 positions agree with TRBD2. Germline lookup yields CDR1 SGHAT and CDR2 FQNNGV. The CDR3 is 14 residues long. Trimming cost V 4 bases and J 11 bases; bases outside gene matches: 3. The CDR3 nucleotides read TGTGCCAGCAGCTCGGGACTAGCGGGAGGTAAGCAGTTCTTC. As protein: CASSSGLAGGKQFF.

The chain carries TRBV10-1 and TRBJ1-3, with TRBD1 matching over 7 bases. CDR1 and CDR2 from the germline V gene are WNHNN and SYGVQD (reference sequence). With 6 bases clipped from V and 0 bases from J, the junction kept 2 bases outside the gene matches. This CDR3 contains 14 residues. This CDR3 is CASSGTASGNTIYF. CDR3 bases: TGCGCCAGCAGCGGGACAGCCTCTGGAAACACCATATATTTT.

This rearrangement joins TRBV28 to TRBJ2-5; D uncertain. Germline loops: CDR1 MDHEN, CDR2 SYDVKM. The CDR3 has 15 residues. Trimming removed 5 bases at V and 1 base at J, with 14 bases between. In nucleotides, the CDR3 is TGTGCCAGCAGTGCACTACGTACTGTCCAAGAGACCCAGTACTTC. Protein: CASSALRTVQETQYF.

CDR3 in DNA: TGCGCCAGCAGTTGGGCCATTCTAAGCTCCTACAATGAGCAGTTCTTC. Its protein is CASSWAILSSYNEQFF. The chain combines TRBV5-1 with TRBJ2-1; D unresolved. Germline assignment: CDR1 SGHRS and CDR2 YFSETQ. There are 16 residues in the CDR3. V was clipped by 5 bases and J by 0 bases, with 15 bases between them.

The V and J genes are TRBV5-1 and TRBJ2-7; possible D gene TRBD2, 6 bases. The V end was cut by 0 bases, the J end by 5 bases, with 15 bases between. Germline loops: CDR1 SGHRS, CDR2 YFSETQ. The CDR3 runs to 15 residues. In DNA form, the CDR3 reads TGCGCCAGCAGCTTGGCCTCGCTAGCGCGCAACGAGCAGTACTTC. Translating gives CASSLASLARNEQYF.

This rearrangement joins TRBV10-2 to TRBJ2-3; D possibly corresponds to TRBD2 (6 bases). Deletions cut 0 bases from V and 3 bases from J, with 16 bases between. The CDR3 contains 17 residues. Germline V gene lookup returns CDR1 WSHSY and CDR2 SAAADI. The CDR3 bases are TGCGCCAGCAGTGAGTCCAGACTAGGTCAGGGTACAGATACGCAGTATTTT. Translation: CASSESRLGQGTDTQYF.

This clone was seen only once. The gene calls are TRBV10-3 and TRBJ1-4, with 7 bases lining up with TRBD1. The CDR3 is 14 amino acids. The germline CDR1 and CDR2 sequences are ENHRY and SYGVKD. J was trimmed by 6 bases and V by 5 bases; bases with no gene match: 6. The CDR3 DNA reads as TGTGCCATCAGTTCGACAGGGCTGGATGAAAAACTGTTTTTT. The encoded protein is CAISSTGLDEKLFF.

This sequence joins TRBV19 and TRBJ2-7, with D perhaps matching TRBD1 (5 bases). Per the germline V gene, CDR1 is LNHDA and CDR2 is SQIVND (reference sequence). The CDR3 runs 13 residues. Trimming removed 6 bases from V and 6 bases from J, with 15 bases in between. The CDR3, as DNA: TGTGCCAGTAGGGAACAGGCTGCCTCCGAGCAGTACTTC. Its protein is CASREQAASEQYF. Combining the CDR3 with reference TRBV19 and TRBJ2-7 gives the whole variable domain DGGITQSPKYLFRKEGQNVTLSCEQNLNHDAMYWYRQDPGQGLRLIYYSQIVNDFQKGDIAEGYSVSREKKESFPLTVTSAQKNPTAFYLCASREQAASEQYFGPGTRLTVT.

The chain links TRBV6-5 to TRBJ1-2, with D possibly matching TRBD1 (5 bases). The CDR3 has 13 amino acids. From germline, CDR1 is MNHEY and CDR2 SVGAGI. V was cut by 6 bases and J by 7 bases, with 15 bases left in between. DNA for the CDR3: TGTGCCAGCAGACTCATCAGGGCGGCTGGCTACACCTTC. Its translation is CASRLIRAAGYTF.

The chain recombines TRBV5-1 with TRBJ1-4, with D possibly TRBD1 on 5 matching bases. Trimming took off 0 bases at V and 6 bases at J, with 9 bases between the two ends. CDR1 and CDR2 from the germline V gene are SGHRS and YFSETQ. The CDR3 spans 14 residues. The CDR3 is CASSLGQFYEKLFF. The CDR3 DNA sequence: TGCGCCAGCAGCTTGGGACAGTTTTATGAAAAACTGTTTTTT.

The chain links TRBV3-1 (or the pseudogene TRBV3-2) to TRBJ2-1; 8 bases match TRBD2. This CDR3 comprises 18 residues. V lost 1 base, J lost 0 bases, and 8 bases stayed unmatched. Germline CDR1 LGHDT, CDR2 YNNKEL (reference sequence). DNA of the CDR3: TGTGCCAGCAGCCAAGGCTATAGCGGGGCCAGCTCCTACAATGAGCAGTTCTTC. Translated, it gives CASSQGYSGASSYNEQFF.

The J gene is TRBJ1-1, the V gene TRBV5-1; 8 bases line up with TRBD1. This CDR3 has 14 amino acids. Germline V gene lookup returns CDR1 SGHRS and CDR2 YFSETQ. V trimming: 0 bases; J trimming: 5 bases; junction bases outside the gene matches: 3. DNA of the CDR3: TGCGCCAGCAGCTTGGGACAGGGGACAACTGAAGCTTTCTTT. Translating it yields CASSLGQGTTEAFF.

V usage is TRBV30 and J usage is TRBJ1-2; tentatively, D is TRBD1 (6 bases). The CDR3 extends over 14 amino acids. CDR1 and CDR2 (germline): GTSNPN, SVGIG (reference sequence). The V gene lost 2 bases and the J gene lost 7 bases, with 17 bases spanning the gap. The CDR3 loop is CAWSYTGKLAGYTF. CDR3 in DNA: TGTGCCTGGAGTTACACAGGGAAATTAGCTGGCTACACCTTC.

The J gene is TRBJ2-7, the V gene TRBV24-1; 8 bases match TRBD1. Per germline, CDR1 KGHDR and CDR2 SFDVKD. Trimming took 4 bases from V and 0 from J; bases not matched to a gene: 4. CDR3 length: 15 amino acids. For the CDR3, the DNA is TGTGCCACCAGTGACACCGGGACAGGCTCCTACGAGCAGTACTTC. Amino acid sequence: CATSDTGTGSYEQYF.

The rearrangement uses TRBV29-1 and TRBJ1-1; a possible D gene is TRBD1 (6 bases). Germline CDR1 SQVTM, CDR2 ANQGSEA. V was shortened by 2 bases and J by 6 bases, with 13 bases between the two germline ends. This CDR3 is 13 amino acids long. The CDR3 is CSVEIQGQSEAFF. CDR3 nucleotides: TGCAGCGTTGAAATCCAGGGGCAGTCTGAAGCTTTCTTT.

V gene TRBV25-1 combines with J gene TRBJ1-1, with TRBD1 as a possible D gene (5 bases). Trimming left V 7 bases short and J 1 base short, with 10 bases between. This CDR3 has 13 amino acids. Germline CDR1 reads MGHDK; CDR2 reads SYGVNS. As DNA, the CDR3 is TGTGCCAGCAATCAAGACAGGAACACTGAAGCTTTCTTT. Residues: CASNQDRNTEAFF. Full variable domain (missing parts from reference TRBV25-1 and TRBJ1-1): EADIYQTPRYLVIGTGKKITLECSQTMGHDKMYWYQQDPGMELHLIHYSYGVNSTEKGDLSSESTVSRIRTEHFPLTLESARPSHTSQYLCASNQDRNTEAFFGQGTRLTVV.

The chain employs TRBV28 and TRBJ2-1; D is ambiguous. Germline CDR1 is MDHEN and CDR2 is SYDVKM. The V gene lost 6 bases and the J gene lost 6 bases, with 18 bases spanning the gap. This CDR3 comprises 15 residues. CDR3 loop: CASRSRKHRFNEQFF. Here the CDR3 DNA reads TGTGCCAGCAGATCGCGAAAGCACAGATTCAATGAGCAGTTCTTC.

CDR3 sequence (DNA): TGTGCCAGCAGCTTAGGGGGAGCCAGCCCTGAAGCTTTCTTT. Translated, it gives CASSLGGASPEAFF. The chain combines TRBV7-9 with TRBJ1-1; D is ambiguous. The CDR3 loop spans 14 amino acids. The V and J ends lost 1 base and 6 bases respectively, with 12 bases between them. Germline loops: CDR1 SEHNR, CDR2 FQNEAQ (reference sequence).

The genes are TRBV18 and TRBJ1-1; the match to TRBD1 covers 8 bases. The germline gives CDR1 KGHSH, CDR2 LQKENI. This CDR3 is 15 amino acids long. The trim removed 3 bases at V and 1 base at J, leaving 4 bases unmatched. This CDR3 reads CASSPPGTGNTEAFF. The CDR3 coding sequence is TGTGCCAGCTCACCTCCCGGGACAGGGAACACTGAAGCTTTCTTT.

The genes are TRBV11-2 and TRBJ2-1; 7 bases align to TRBD1. Trimming at V came to 2 bases and at J to 5 bases, leaving 12 bases not matched to a gene. The length of the CDR3 is 17 residues. Looked up from germline, CDR1 is SGHAT and CDR2 is FQNNGV. The CDR3 sequence: CASSLWPSRGIHNEQFF. In DNA form, the CDR3 reads TGTGCCAGCAGCTTATGGCCTAGCAGGGGGATCCACAATGAGCAGTTCTTC.

This clone appeared once. The CDR3 loop reads CASSQKERGTGIPYQETQYF. CDR3 in DNA: TGTGCCAGCAGCCAAAAGGAGAGGGGGACAGGGATCCCGTACCAAGAGACCCAGTACTTC. The V gene is TRBV14, the J gene TRBJ2-5; 9 bases match TRBD1. The CDR3 has 20 amino acids. V trimming: 2 bases; J trimming: 0 bases; junction bases outside the gene matches: 16. Germline CDR1 and CDR2: SGHDN and FVKESK.

The chain couples TRBV19 to TRBJ2-2; D is possibly TRBD2 (7 bases). The CDR3 has 16 amino acids. Germline V CDR1 and CDR2: LNHDA, SQIVND (reference sequence). V shed 4 bases and J shed 2 bases, with 14 bases lying between them. The DNA for the CDR3 is TGTGCCAGTAGTAGGGGGCTAGCGGTTAACACCGGGGAGCTGTTTTTT. Its translation is CASSRGLAVNTGELFF.

The chain uses TRBV5-1 and TRBJ2-2; D is possibly TRBD2 (6 bases). The V end lost 4 bases, the J end lost 0 bases, and 7 bases lay between the germline ends. Germline assignment: CDR1 SGHRS and CDR2 YFSETQ. The CDR3 runs to 14 residues. The CDR3 sequence: CASSGLTNTGELFF. CDR3 nucleotide sequence: TGCGCCAGCAGCGGACTAACGAACACCGGGGAGCTGTTTTTT.

The chain recombines TRBV6-7 with TRBJ1-5, with a tentative D call TRBD1 (6 bases). TRBV6-7 is marked as an open reading frame, function uncertain. This CDR3 contains 15 residues. V gave up 5 bases and J gave up 0 bases, with 11 bases separating them. CDR3 sequence: CASSTGLYSNQPQHF. The CDR3, as DNA: TGTGCCAGCAGTACAGGGTTATATAGCAATCAGCCCCAGCATTTT.

Regarding this clone: Distinct nucleotide sequences in the sample also encode this CDR3. The chain links TRBV19 to TRBJ1-3; D is unresolved. Trimming shortened V by 4 bases and J by 4 bases, and 11 bases separated the two germline ends. This CDR3 is 14 amino acids long. Germline CDR1 reads LNHDA; CDR2 reads SQIVND (reference sequence). Here the CDR3 DNA reads TGTGCCAGTAGTACAGGAGGATCAGGAAACACCATATATTTT. Protein: CASSTGGSGNTIYF. Complete variable domain (other parts from reference TRBV19 and TRBJ1-3): DGGITQSPKYLFRKEGQNVTLSCEQNLNHDAMYWYRQDPGQGLRLIYYSQIVNDFQKGDIAEGYSVSREKKESFPLTVTSAQKNPTAFYLCASSTGGSGNTIYFGEGSWLTVV.

The chain combines TRBV30 with TRBJ2-3, with a weak D call TRBD1 (6 bases). The CDR3 sequence is 14 residues long. Germline CDR1 and CDR2: GTSNPN and SVGIG (reference sequence). Trimming shortened V by 1 base and J by 6 bases, and 14 bases separated the two germline ends. This CDR3 reads CAWSEITGRDTQYF. CDR3 nucleotide sequence: TGTGCCTGGAGTGAGATTACAGGGCGGGATACGCAGTATTTT.